These 25 T cell receptor beta chains came from one sample sequenced in a study of blood T cell repertoires in COVID-19. Assay used: immunoSEQ multiplex PCR; TCRdb lists only in-frame clones, some missing. The sample carries about 72,000 clones, under 90% recorded once. Sequences were obtained from peripheral blood. These receptors all come from a man between 65 and 85 years old with active or convalescent COVID-19.

The chain uses TRBV7-9 and TRBJ2-1, with no clear D. Germline assignment: CDR1 SEHNR and CDR2 FQNEAQ (reference sequence). The V and J ends lost 1 base and 7 bases respectively, with 8 bases between them. The CDR3 is 13 residues long. CDR3 region: CASSLEQSNEQFF. The CDR3 DNA reads as TGTGCCAGCAGCTTAGAACAAAGTAATGAGCAGTTCTTC.

The rearrangement links TRBV5-5 to TRBJ1-1, with a possible D match to TRBD1 (5 bases). V dropped 1 base and J dropped 1 base, with 5 bases sitting between them. CDR1 and CDR2 (germline): SGHKS, YYEKEE (reference sequence). CDR3 length: 13 amino acids. The CDR3 bases are TGTGCCAGCAGCTTGCAGGGGAACACTGAAGCTTTCTTT. This translates into CASSLQGNTEAFF.

This clone appeared a single time. J is TRBJ2-1 and V is TRBV13; TRBD2 might be the D (5 bases). Trimming took off 0 bases at V and 5 bases at J, with 14 bases between the two ends. The CDR3 runs 16 residues. In germline, CDR1 is PRHDT, CDR2 FYEKMQ (reference sequence). The CDR3 spells CASSLGLGITNNEQFF. In nucleotides, the CDR3 is TGTGCCAGCAGCTTAGGACTAGGGATAACGAACAATGAGCAGTTCTTC. Drawing the rest from reference TRBV13 and TRBJ2-1, the complete variable domain is AAGVIQSPRHLIKEKRETATLKCYPIPRHDTVYWYQQGPGQDPQFLISFYEKMQSDKGSIPDRFSAQQFSDYHSELNMSSLELGDSALYFCASSLGLGITNNEQFFGPGTRLTVL.

This clone showed up just a few times. This rearrangement joins TRBV28 to TRBJ1-3; D not certain. Germline CDR1 and CDR2: MDHEN and SYDVKM. With 4 bases removed from V and 3 bases from J, the gap between germline ends came to 16 bases. This CDR3 contains 16 residues. CDR3 amino acids: CASSSPGGINGNTIYF. CDR3 DNA: TGTGCCAGCAGTTCGCCGGGAGGAATAAATGGAAACACCATATATTTT. The variable domain in full, completed from reference TRBV28 and TRBJ1-3, reads DVKVTQSSRYLVKRTGEKVFLECVQDMDHENMFWYRQDPGLGLRLIYFSYDVKMKEKGDIPEGYSVSREKKERFSLILESASTNQTSMYLCASSSPGGINGNTIYFGEGSWLTVV.

The chain has TRBV19 and TRBJ1-4; maybe TRBD1 (6 bases). Looked up from germline, CDR1 is LNHDA and CDR2 is SQIVND (reference sequence). CDR3 length: 13 amino acids. The V and J ends lost 3 bases and 7 bases respectively, with 9 bases between them. The CDR3 loop is CASSILQGEKLFF. DNA of the CDR3: TGTGCCAGTAGTATCCTACAGGGTGAAAAACTGTTTTTT.

The V gene is TRBV19, the J gene TRBJ2-7; TRBD2 matches at 8 bases. CDR1 LNHDA and CDR2 SQIVND come from the germline V gene (reference sequence). The CDR3 totals 13 residues. The V gene end was trimmed by 2 bases and the J gene end by 4 bases; junction bases not matched to a gene: 1. The CDR3 region has the DNA TGTGCCAGTAGTATACGGGAGGGTTACGAGCAGTACTTC. This gives the protein CASSIREGYEQYF.

V is TRBV20-1 and J is TRBJ2-3; 9 bases fit TRBD2. The CDR3 runs to 15 residues. Germline lookup yields CDR1 DFQATT and CDR2 SNEGSKA (reference sequence). Trimming took 3 bases from V and 4 from J; bases not matched to a gene: 8. The CDR3 DNA follows: TGCAGTGCTAGTTCGGTTAGCGGGAGCTCAGATACGCAGTATTTT. Protein sequence: CSASSVSGSSDTQYF.

The CDR3 here is CASSLVGQGDTGELFF. CDR3 coding DNA: TGCGCCAGCAGCTTGGTAGGACAGGGGGACACCGGGGAGCTGTTTTTT. V is TRBV5-1 and J is TRBJ2-2, with 10 nucleotides matching TRBD1. The V segment lost 0 bases and the J segment 3 bases; nucleotides outside the gene matches: 2. This CDR3 spans 16 amino acids. Looked up from germline, CDR1 is SGHRS and CDR2 is YFSETQ.

The gene calls are TRBV9 and TRBJ1-1; D is unresolved. From germline, CDR1 is SGDLS and CDR2 YYNGEE. The CDR3 runs 13 residues. V lost 4 bases to trimming and J lost 7 bases, with 14 bases between them. The DNA for the CDR3 is TGTGCCAGCAGCCCGGGGTTCCCGGGTGAAGCTTTCTTT. It codes for CASSPGFPGEAFF.

CDR3 nucleotide sequence: TGCAGCGGGACGACAGGGGTCAATCAGCCCCAGCATTTT. Amino acid sequence: CSGTTGVNQPQHF. The chain couples TRBV29-1 to TRBJ1-5; 8 bases agree with TRBD1. The V gene end was trimmed by 7 bases and the J gene end by 3 bases; junction bases not matched to a gene: 5. Germline-derived CDR1 and CDR2 are SQVTM and ANQGSEA. The CDR3 has 13 residues.

The CDR3: CASRPGGFTEAFF. The CDR3 DNA sequence: TGTGCCAGTAGACCAGGGGGCTTTACTGAAGCTTTCTTT. The chain recombines TRBV19 with TRBJ1-1, with TRBD1 identical over 8 bases. The CDR3 runs to 13 residues. V gave up 6 bases and J gave up 5 bases; unmatched junction bases: 5. Germline loops: CDR1 LNHDA, CDR2 SQIVND (reference sequence).

The chain is built from TRBV10-3 and TRBJ2-3; TRBD2 aligns across 9 bases. V lost 6 bases and J lost 4; bases outside the gene matches: 2. Germline values: CDR1 ENHRY, CDR2 SYGVKD. The CDR3 totals 13 residues. The CDR3, as DNA: TGTGCCATCAGGCGGGAGGGGGCAGATACGCAGTATTTT. Its protein is CAIRREGADTQYF.

The rearrangement links TRBV5-1 to TRBJ2-1; the match to TRBD2 covers 8 bases. This CDR3 comprises 15 residues. Germline V CDR1 and CDR2: SGHRS, YFSETQ. Trimming cost V 0 bases and J 3 bases; bases outside gene matches: 2. As DNA, the CDR3 is TGCGCCAGCAGCTTGGTAGCGGGAAACTACAATGAGCAGTTCTTC. Translated, it gives CASSLVAGNYNEQFF.

This clone was seen once. V usage is TRBV5-1 and J usage is TRBJ2-1; 7 positions match TRBD2. The J segment lost 0 bases and the V segment lost 4 bases, leaving 4 bases of the junction unmatched. Germline V CDR1 and CDR2: SGHRS, YFSETQ. CDR3 length: 15 residues. CDR3 amino acids: CASSGSGNSYNEQFF. CDR3 sequence (DNA): TGCGCCAGCAGCGGAAGCGGGAACTCCTACAATGAGCAGTTCTTC. The full variable domain, completed using reference TRBV5-1 and TRBJ2-1, is KAGVTQTPRYLIKTRGQQVTLSCSPISGHRSVSWYQQTPGQGLQFLFEYFSETQRNKGNFPGRFSGRQFSNSRSEMNVSTLELGDSALYLCASSGSGNSYNEQFFGPGTRLTVL.

The V and J genes are TRBV19 and TRBJ2-7; D is possibly TRBD2 (7 bases). The CDR3 is 12 amino acids. Germline CDR1 LNHDA, CDR2 SQIVND (reference sequence). V was clipped by 3 bases and J by 10 bases, with 13 bases between them. The CDR3 bases are TGTGCCAGTAGTATGGAGGGCGGGGGCCAGTACTTC. It encodes CASSMEGGGQYF.

The chain recombines TRBV28 with TRBJ1-5, with D tentatively TRBD1 (5 bases). V was pared by 7 bases and J by 6 bases, with 16 bases between. Germline V gene data show CDR1 as MDHEN and CDR2 as SYDVKM. The CDR3 is 14 amino acids. The CDR3 spells CASTPGSGLQPQHF. The CDR3 region has the DNA TGTGCCAGCACCCCGGGCTCAGGGCTTCAGCCCCAGCATTTT.

J is TRBJ1-1 and V is TRBV6-5; D not certain. CDR1 and CDR2 (germline): MNHEY, SVGAGI. The CDR3 is 16 amino acids. V was cut by 2 bases and J by 2 bases, with 15 bases left in between. The CDR3 DNA sequence: TGTGCCAGCAGTTACGTACTCGGAGGGATTAACACTGAAGCTTTCTTT. It specifies CASSYVLGGINTEAFF.

The rearrangement uses TRBV6-5 and TRBJ2-7; maybe TRBD2 (5 bases). Germline CDR1 MNHEY, CDR2 SVGAGI. The CDR3 is 14 amino acids. The V end lost 4 bases, the J end lost 0 bases, and 10 bases lay between the germline ends. The CDR3: CASSSGMTSYEQYF. CDR3 DNA sequence: TGTGCCAGCAGTTCCGGGATGACCTCCTACGAGCAGTACTTC.

The chain joins TRBV7-9 to TRBJ2-7, with 7 bases identical to TRBD2. In germline, CDR1 is SEHNR, CDR2 FQNEAQ (reference sequence). The CDR3 runs to 16 residues. Trimming took 6 bases from V and 3 from J; bases not matched to a gene: 14. The CDR3 nucleotides read TGTGCCAGCAGTACGAGGCCAGGGAGGGCCGTCTACGAGCAGTACTTC. Its protein product is CASSTRPGRAVYEQYF.

CDR3 nucleotide sequence: TGTGCCTCCAGAGGAGCGGGAGTGGGGACCGGGGAGCTGTTTTTT. Translation gives CASRGAGVGTGELFF. The V gene is TRBV10-3, the J gene TRBJ2-2; 8 bases are shared with TRBD2. There are 15 residues in the CDR3. V lost 11 bases to trimming and J lost 5 bases; unmatched junction nucleotides: 13. Germline loops: CDR1 ENHRY, CDR2 SYGVKD.

V gene TRBV11-2 combines with J gene TRBJ2-6; no clear D gene. V dropped 0 bases and J dropped 0 bases, with 3 bases sitting between them. This CDR3 contains 15 residues. Germline CDR1 and CDR2: SGHAT and FQNNGV. CDR3 bases: TGTGCCAGCAGCTTAGAAGCCTCTGGGGCCAACGTCCTGACTTTC. Its translation: CASSLEASGANVLTF.

The chain has TRBV5-8 and TRBJ2-1, with 15 bases matching TRBD2. Germline-derived CDR1 and CDR2 are SGHTS and YDEGEE. Trimming cost V 4 bases and J 6 bases; bases outside gene matches: 5. The CDR3 covers 16 residues. The CDR3 nucleotides are TGTGCCAGCAGCAGGACTAGCGGGAGGGCCGGCAATGAGCAGTTCTTC. Its protein product is CASSRTSGRAGNEQFF.

Only a few counts were recorded for this clone. The CDR3 loop reads CASSQGQGRYNEQFF. The CDR3, as DNA: TGCGCCAGCAGCCAAGGACAGGGGAGATACAATGAGCAGTTCTTC. The rearrangement links TRBV5-1 to TRBJ2-1; 9 bases fit TRBD1. Trimming removed 4 bases from V and 4 bases from J; junction bases left unmatched: 6. This CDR3 has 15 residues. The germline gives CDR1 SGHRS, CDR2 YFSETQ.

The chain employs TRBV11-2 and TRBJ2-7; 8 nucleotides align to TRBD2. The length of the CDR3 is 15 residues. V lost 1 base, J lost 3 bases, and 5 bases stayed unmatched. Germline lookup yields CDR1 SGHAT and CDR2 FQNNGV. The CDR3 here is CASSLVRGAYYEQYF. The CDR3 DNA sequence: TGTGCCAGCAGCTTAGTGCGGGGGGCTTACTACGAGCAGTACTTC.

V gene TRBV7-3 combines with J gene TRBJ2-1; 7 nucleotides match TRBD2. The J segment lost 5 bases and the V segment lost 5 bases, leaving 6 bases of the junction unmatched. The CDR3 spans 14 residues. CDR1 is SGHTA and CDR2 is FQGTGA in the germline V gene. CDR3 sequence: CASSVGLADNEQFF. Written as DNA, the CDR3 is TGTGCCAGCAGCGTAGGGCTAGCGGACAATGAGCAGTTCTTC.